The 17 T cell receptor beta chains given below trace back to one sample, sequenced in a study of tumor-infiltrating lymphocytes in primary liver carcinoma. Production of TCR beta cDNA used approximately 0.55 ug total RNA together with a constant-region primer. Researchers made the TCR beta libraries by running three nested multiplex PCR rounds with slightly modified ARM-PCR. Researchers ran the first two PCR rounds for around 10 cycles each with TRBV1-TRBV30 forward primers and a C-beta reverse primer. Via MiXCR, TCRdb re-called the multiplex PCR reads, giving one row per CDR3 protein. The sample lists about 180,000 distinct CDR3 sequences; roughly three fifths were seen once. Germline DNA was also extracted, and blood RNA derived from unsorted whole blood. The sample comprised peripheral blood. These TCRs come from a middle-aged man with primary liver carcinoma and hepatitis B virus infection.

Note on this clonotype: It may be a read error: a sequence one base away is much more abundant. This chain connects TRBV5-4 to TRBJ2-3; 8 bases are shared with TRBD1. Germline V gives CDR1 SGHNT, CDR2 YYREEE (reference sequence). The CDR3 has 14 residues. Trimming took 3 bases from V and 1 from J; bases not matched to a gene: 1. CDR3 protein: CASSWGQGTDTQYF. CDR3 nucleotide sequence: TGTGCCAGCAGCTGGGGACAGGGCACAGATACGCAGTATTTT.

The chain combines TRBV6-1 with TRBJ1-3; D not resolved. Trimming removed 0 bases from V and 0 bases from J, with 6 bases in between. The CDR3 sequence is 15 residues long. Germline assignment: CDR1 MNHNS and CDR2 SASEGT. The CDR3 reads CASSEASYSGNTIYF. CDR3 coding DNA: TGTGCCAGCAGTGAAGCGTCCTACTCTGGAAACACCATATATTTT.

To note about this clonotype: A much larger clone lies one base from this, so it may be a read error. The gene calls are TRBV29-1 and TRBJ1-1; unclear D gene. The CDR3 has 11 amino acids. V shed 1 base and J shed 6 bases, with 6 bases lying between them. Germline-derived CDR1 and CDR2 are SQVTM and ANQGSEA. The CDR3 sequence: CSVEVGAEAFF. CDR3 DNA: TGCAGCGTTGAAGTGGGCGCTGAAGCTTTCTTT.

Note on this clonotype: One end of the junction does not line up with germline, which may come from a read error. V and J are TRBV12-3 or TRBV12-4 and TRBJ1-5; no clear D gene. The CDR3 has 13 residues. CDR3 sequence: CANSLASNQPQHF. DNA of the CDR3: TGTGCCAACAGTTTAGCGAGCAATCAGCCCCAGCATTTT.

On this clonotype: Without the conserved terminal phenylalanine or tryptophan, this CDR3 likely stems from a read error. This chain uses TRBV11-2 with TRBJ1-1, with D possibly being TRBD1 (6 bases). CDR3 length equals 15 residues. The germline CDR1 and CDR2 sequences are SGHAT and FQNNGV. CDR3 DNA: TGTGCCAGCAGCCTAGAACCGGGGGCGAGCACTGAAGCTTTCATT. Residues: CASSLEPGASTEAFI.

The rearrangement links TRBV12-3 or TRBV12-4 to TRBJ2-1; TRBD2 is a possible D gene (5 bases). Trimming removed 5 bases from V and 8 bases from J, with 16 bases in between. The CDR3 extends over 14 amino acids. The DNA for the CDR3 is TGTGCCAGCAGTCCTCCGGGATTTAGGGATGAGCAGTTCTTC. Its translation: CASSPPGFRDEQFF.

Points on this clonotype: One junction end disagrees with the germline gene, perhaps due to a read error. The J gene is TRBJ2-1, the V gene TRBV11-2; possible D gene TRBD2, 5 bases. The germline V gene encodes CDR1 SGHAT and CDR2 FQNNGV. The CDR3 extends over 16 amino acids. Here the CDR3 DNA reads TGTGCCAACAGCCGACTAAACCCCGAGGTTGCCAATGAGCAGTTCTTC. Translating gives CANSRLNPEVANEQFF.

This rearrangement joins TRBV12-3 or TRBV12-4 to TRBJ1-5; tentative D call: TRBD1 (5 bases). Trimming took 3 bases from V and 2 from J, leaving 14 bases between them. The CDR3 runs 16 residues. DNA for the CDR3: TGTGCCAGCAGTTTCTGGCAGGGAGGGGGCAATCAGCCCCAGCATTTT. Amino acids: CASSFWQGGGNQPQHF.

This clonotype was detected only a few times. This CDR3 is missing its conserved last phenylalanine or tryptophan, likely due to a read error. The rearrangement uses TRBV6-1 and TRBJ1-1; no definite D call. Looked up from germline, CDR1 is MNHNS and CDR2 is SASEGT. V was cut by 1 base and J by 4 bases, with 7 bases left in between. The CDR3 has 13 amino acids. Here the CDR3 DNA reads TGTGCCAGCAGTGAAGGGTTCAGCACTGAAGCTTTCGTT. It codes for CASSEGFSTEAFV.

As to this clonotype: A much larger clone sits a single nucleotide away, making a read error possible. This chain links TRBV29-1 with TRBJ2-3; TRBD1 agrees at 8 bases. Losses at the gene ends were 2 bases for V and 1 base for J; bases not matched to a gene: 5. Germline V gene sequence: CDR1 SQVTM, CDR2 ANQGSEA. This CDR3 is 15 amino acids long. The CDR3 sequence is CSVELQGVGTDTQYF. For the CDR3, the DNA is TGCAGCGTTGAACTACAGGGGGTCGGCACAGATACGCAGTATTTT.

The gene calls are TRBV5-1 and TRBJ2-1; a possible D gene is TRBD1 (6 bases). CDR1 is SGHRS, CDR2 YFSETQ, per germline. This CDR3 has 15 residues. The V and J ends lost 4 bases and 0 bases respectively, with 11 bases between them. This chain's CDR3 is CASSAQGYSYNEQFF. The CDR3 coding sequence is TGCGCCAGCAGCGCACAGGGATACTCCTACAATGAGCAGTTCTTC.

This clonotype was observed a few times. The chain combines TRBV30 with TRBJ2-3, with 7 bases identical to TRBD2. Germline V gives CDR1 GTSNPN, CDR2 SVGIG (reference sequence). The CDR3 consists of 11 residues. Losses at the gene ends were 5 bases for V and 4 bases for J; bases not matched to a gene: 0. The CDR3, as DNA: TGTGCCTGGGGACTAGCAGATACGCAGTATTTT. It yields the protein CAWGLADTQYF.

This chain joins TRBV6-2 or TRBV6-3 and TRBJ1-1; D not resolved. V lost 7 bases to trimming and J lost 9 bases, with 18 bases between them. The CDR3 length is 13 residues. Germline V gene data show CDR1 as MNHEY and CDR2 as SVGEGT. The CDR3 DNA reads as TGTGCCAGCAAGCTTGGATCTGGGTCTAAAGCTTTCTTT. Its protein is CASKLGSGSKAFF.

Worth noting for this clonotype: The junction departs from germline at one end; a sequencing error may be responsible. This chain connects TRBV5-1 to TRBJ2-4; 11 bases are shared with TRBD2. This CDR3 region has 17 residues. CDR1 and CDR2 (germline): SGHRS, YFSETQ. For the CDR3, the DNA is TGCGCCAGCAGCCTGGGACTAGCGGAGCCCCCAGGAAACATTCAGTGCTTC. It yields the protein CASSLGLAEPPGNIQCF. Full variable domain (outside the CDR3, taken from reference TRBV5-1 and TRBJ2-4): KAGVTQTPRYLIKTRGQQVTLSCSPISGHRSVSWYQQTPGQGLQFLFEYFSETQRNKGNFPGRFSGRQFSNSRSEMNVSTLELGDSALYLCASSLGLAEPPGNIQCFGAGTRLSVL.

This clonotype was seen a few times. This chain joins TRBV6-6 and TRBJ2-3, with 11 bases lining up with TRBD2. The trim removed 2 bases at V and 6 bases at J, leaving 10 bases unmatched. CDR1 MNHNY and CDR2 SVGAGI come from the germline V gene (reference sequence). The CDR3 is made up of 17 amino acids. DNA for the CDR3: TGTGCCAGCAGTTACCACCACGCTAGCGGGGGGTCGGATACGCAGTATTTT. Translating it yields CASSYHHASGGSDTQYF.

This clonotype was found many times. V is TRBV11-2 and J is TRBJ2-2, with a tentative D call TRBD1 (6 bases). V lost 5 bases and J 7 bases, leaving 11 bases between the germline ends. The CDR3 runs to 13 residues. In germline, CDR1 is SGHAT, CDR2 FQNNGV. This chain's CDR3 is CASSQGQFGELFF. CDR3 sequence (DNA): TGTGCCAGCAGCCAAGGACAGTTCGGGGAGCTGTTTTTT.

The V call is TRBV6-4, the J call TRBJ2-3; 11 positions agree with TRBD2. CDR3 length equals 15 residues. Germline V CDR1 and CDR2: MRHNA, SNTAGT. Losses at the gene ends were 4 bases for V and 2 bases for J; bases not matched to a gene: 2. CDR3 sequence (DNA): TGTGCCAGCAGTGTAGCGGGAGGGACCACAGATACGCAGTATTTT. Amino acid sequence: CASSVAGGTTDTQYF.